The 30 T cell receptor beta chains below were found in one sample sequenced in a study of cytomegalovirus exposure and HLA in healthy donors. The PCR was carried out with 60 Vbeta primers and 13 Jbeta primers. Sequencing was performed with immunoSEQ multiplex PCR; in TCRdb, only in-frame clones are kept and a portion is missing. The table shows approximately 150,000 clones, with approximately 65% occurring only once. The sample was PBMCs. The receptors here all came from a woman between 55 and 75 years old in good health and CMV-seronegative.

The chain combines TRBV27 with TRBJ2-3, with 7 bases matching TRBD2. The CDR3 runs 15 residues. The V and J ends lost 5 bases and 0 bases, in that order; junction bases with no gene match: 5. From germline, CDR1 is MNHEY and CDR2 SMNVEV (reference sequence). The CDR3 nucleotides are TGTGCCAGCAGTCTGAGCGGGAAGAGCACAGATACGCAGTATTTT. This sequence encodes CASSLSGKSTDTQYF.

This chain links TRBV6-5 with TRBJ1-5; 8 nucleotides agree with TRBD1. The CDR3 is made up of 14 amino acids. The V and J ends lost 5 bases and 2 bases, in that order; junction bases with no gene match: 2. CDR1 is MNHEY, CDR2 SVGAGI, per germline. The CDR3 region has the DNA TGTGCCAGCAGTGCGGACAGGGGCAATCAGCCCCAGCATTTT. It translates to CASSADRGNQPQHF.

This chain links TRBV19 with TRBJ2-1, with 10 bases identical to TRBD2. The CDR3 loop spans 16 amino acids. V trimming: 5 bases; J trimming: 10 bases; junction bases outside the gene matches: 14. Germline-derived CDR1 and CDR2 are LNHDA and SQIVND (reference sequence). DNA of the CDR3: TGTGCCAGTAGTCCGGTGAGAGCGGGAGGGCCTCGCGAGCAGTTCTTC. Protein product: CASSPVRAGGPREQFF. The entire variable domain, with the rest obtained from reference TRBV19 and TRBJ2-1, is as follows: DGGITQSPKYLFRKEGQNVTLSCEQNLNHDAMYWYRQDPGQGLRLIYYSQIVNDFQKGDIAEGYSVSREKKESFPLTVTSAQKNPTAFYLCASSPVRAGGPREQFFGPGTRLTVL.

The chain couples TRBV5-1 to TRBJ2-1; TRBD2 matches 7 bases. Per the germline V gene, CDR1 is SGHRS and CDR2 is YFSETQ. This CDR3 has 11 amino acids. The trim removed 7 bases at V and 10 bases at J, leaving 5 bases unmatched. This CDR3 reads CASGLVKEQFF. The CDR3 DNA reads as TGCGCCAGCGGACTAGTCAAGGAGCAGTTCTTC.

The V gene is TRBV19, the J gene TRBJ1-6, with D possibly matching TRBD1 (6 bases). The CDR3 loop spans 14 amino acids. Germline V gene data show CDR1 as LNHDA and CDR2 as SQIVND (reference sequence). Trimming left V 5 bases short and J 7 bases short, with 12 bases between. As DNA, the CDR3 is TGTGCCAGTAGTGGAGGGGGGGCAAATTCACCCCTCCACTTT. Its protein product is CASSGGGANSPLHF.

The CDR3 loop reads CATSRGPGTIYF. DNA of the CDR3: TGTGCCACCAGCAGAGGGCCGGGCACCATATATTTT. V and J are TRBV15 and TRBJ1-3; D unresolved. Per germline, CDR1 LNHNV and CDR2 YYDKDF (reference sequence). Trimming left V 1 base short and J 9 bases short, with 7 bases between. The CDR3 is made up of 12 amino acids.

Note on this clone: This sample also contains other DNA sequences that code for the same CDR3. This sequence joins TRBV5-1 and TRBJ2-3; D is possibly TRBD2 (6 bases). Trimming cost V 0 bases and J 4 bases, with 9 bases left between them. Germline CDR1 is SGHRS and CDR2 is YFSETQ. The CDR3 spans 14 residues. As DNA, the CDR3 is TGCGCCAGCAGCTTGGCCGGGGGTGCAGATACGCAGTATTTT. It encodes CASSLAGGADTQYF.

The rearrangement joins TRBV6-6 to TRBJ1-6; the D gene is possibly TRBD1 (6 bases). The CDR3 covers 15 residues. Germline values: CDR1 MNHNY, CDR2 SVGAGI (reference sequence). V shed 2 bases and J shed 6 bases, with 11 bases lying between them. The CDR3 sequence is CASSYGQGSNSPLHF. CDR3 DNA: TGTGCCAGCAGTTACGGGCAGGGGTCTAATTCACCCCTCCACTTT.

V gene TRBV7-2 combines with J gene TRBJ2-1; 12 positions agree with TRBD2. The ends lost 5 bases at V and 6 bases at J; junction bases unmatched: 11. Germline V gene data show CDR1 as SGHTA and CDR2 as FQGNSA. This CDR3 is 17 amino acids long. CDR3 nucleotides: TGTGCCAGCAGCCCCTCCCCGGGACTAGCGGGCCGCAATGAGCAGTTCTTC. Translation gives CASSPSPGLAGRNEQFF.

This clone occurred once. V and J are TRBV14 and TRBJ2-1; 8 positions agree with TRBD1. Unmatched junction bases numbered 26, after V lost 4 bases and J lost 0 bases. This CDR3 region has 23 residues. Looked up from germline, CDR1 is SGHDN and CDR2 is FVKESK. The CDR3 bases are TGTGCCAGCAGCCTTGTCCCTCCCTATAGGACAGGGACGGGGGCGAGCTCCTACAATGAGCAGTTCTTC. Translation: CASSLVPPYRTGTGASSYNEQFF.

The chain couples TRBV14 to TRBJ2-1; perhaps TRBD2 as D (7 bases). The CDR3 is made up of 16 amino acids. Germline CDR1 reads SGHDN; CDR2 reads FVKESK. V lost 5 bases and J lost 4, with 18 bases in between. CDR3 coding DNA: TGTGCCAGCAGCTCGAAGGGGGGGGTATCTTACAATGAGCAGTTCTTC. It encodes CASSSKGGVSYNEQFF.

The CDR3 DNA sequence: TGTGCCAGCAGCCCAACGTTGGAGCGGTACAATGAGCAGTTCTTC. Protein: CASSPTLERYNEQFF. The chain carries TRBV7-9 and TRBJ2-1, with a possible D match to TRBD2 (5 bases). The CDR3 consists of 15 residues. Germline CDR1 SEHNR, CDR2 FQNEAQ (reference sequence). V was clipped by 5 bases and J by 4 bases, with 15 bases between them.

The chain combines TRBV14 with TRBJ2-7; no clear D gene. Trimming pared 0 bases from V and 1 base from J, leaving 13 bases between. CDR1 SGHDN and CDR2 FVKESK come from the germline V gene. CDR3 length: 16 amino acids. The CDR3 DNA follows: TGTGCCAGCAGCCAAGATGCGGCAAGTTCGTCCTACGAGCAGTACTTC. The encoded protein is CASSQDAASSSYEQYF.

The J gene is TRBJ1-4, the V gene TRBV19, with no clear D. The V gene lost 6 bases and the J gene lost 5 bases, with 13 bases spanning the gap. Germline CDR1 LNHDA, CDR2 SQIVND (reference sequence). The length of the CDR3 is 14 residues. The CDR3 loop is CASSTRRENEKLFF. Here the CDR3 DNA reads TGTGCCAGTAGCACGAGAAGGGAGAATGAAAAACTGTTTTTT.

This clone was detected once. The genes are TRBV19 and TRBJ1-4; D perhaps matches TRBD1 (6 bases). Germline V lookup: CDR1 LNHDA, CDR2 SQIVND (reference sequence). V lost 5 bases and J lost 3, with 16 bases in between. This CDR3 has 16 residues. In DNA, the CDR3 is TGTGCCAGTAGTCCAATCGGACAGCTCGCTAATGAAAAACTGTTTTTT. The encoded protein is CASSPIGQLANEKLFF.

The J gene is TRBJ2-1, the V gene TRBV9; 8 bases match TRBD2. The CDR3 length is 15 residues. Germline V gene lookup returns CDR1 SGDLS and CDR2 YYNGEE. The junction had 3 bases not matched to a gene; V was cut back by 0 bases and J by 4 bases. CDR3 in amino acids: CASSVGTSSYNEQFF. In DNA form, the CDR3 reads TGTGCCAGCAGCGTAGGGACTAGCAGTTACAATGAGCAGTTCTTC.

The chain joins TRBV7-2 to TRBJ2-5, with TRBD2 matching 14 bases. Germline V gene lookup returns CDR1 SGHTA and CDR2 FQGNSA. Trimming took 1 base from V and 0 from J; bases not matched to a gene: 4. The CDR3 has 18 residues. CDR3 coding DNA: TGTGCCAGCAGCTTAGACCGACTAGCGGGGGGGTACCAAGAGACCCAGTACTTC. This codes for CASSLDRLAGGYQETQYF. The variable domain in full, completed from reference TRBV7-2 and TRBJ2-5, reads GAGVSQSPSNKVTEKGKDVELRCDPISGHTALYWYRQSLGQGLEFLIYFQGNSAPDKSGLPSDRFSAERTGGSVSTLTIQRTQQEDSAVYLCASSLDRLAGGYQETQYFGPGTRLLVL.

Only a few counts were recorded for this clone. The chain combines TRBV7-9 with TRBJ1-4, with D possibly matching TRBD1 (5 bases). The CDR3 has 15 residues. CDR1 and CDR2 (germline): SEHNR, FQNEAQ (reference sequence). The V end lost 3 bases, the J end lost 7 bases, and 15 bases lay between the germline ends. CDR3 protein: CASSFADTKGEKLFF. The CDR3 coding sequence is TGTGCCAGCAGCTTTGCGGACACTAAGGGTGAAAAACTGTTTTTT.

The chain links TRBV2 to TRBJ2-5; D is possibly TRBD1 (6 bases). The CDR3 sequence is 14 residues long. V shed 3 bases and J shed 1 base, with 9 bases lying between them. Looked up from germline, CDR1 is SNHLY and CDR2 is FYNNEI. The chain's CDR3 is CASSEGHLQETQYF. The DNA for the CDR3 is TGTGCCAGCAGTGAGGGACACCTCCAAGAGACCCAGTACTTC.

The CDR3 loop reads CSGATGPGETQYF. CDR3 coding DNA: TGCAGCGGAGCCACGGGCCCGGGGGAGACCCAGTACTTC. The V gene is TRBV29-1, the J gene TRBJ2-5, with D tentatively TRBD2 (5 bases). This CDR3 spans 13 amino acids. Germline V gene sequence: CDR1 SQVTM, CDR2 ANQGSEA. The germline V and J ends were trimmed by 7 bases and 5 bases, with 17 bases remaining between them.

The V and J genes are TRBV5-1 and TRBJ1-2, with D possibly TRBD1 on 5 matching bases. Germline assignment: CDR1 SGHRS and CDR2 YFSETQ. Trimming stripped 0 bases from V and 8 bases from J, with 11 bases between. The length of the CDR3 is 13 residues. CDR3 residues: CASSLGWRDGYTF. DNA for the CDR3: TGCGCCAGCAGCTTGGGATGGCGGGACGGCTACACCTTC.

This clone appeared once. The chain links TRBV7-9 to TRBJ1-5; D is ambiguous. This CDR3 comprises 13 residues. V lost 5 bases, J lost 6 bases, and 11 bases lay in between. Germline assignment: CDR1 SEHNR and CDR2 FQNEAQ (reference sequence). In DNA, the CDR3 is TGTGCCAGCAGCCCGAGCGGGGTTCAGCCCCAGCATTTT. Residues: CASSPSGVQPQHF.

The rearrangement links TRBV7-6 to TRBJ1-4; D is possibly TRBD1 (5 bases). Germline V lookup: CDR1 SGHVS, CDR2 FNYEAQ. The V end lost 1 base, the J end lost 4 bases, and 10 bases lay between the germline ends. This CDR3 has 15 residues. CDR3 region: CASSLGDRDNEKLFF. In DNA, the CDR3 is TGTGCCAGCAGCTTAGGCGACAGAGATAATGAAAAACTGTTTTTT.

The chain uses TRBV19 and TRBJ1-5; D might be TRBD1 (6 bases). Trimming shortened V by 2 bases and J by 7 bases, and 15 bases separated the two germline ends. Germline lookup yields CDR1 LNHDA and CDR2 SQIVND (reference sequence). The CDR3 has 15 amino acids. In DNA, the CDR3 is TGTGCCAGTAGTATAAGGACAGTTCGGGTCCAGCCCCAGCATTTT. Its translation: CASSIRTVRVQPQHF.

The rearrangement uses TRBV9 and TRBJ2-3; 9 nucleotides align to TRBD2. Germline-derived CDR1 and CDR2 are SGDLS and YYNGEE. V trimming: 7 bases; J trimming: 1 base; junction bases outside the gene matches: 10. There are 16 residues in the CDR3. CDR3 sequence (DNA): TGTGCCAGCCAAAGGGGGCGGGGGGGCCGCACAGATACGCAGTATTTT. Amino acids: CASQRGRGGRTDTQYF.

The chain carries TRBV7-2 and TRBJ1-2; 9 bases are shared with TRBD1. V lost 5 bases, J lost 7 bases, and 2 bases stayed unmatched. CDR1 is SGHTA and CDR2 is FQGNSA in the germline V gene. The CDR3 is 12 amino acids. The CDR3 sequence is CASSRQGGGYTF. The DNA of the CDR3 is TGTGCCAGCAGCCGACAGGGGGGTGGCTACACCTTC.

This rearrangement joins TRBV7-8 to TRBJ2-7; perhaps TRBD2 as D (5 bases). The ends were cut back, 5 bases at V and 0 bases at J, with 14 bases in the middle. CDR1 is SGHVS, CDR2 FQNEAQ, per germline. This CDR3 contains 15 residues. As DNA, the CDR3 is TGTGCCAGCAGCGCTACGGAGGCACTCTCCTACGAGCAGTACTTC. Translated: CASSATEALSYEQYF. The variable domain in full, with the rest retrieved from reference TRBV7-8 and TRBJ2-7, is GAGVSQSPRYKVAKRGQDVALRCDPISGHVSLFWYQQALGQGPEFLTYFQNEAQLDKSGLPSDRFFAERPEGSVSTLKIQRTQQEDSAVYLCASSATEALSYEQYFGPGTRLTVT.

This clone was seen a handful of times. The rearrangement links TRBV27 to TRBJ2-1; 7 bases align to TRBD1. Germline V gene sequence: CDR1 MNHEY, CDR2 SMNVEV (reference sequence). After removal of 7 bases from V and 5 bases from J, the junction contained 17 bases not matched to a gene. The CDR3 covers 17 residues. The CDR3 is CASTPLLNTGVDNEQFF. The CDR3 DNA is TGTGCCAGCACCCCGCTCTTGAACACAGGGGTGGACAATGAGCAGTTCTTC.

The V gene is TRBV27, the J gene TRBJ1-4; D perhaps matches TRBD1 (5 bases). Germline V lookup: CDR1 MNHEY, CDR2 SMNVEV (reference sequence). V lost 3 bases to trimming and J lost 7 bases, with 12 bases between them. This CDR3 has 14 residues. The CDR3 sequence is CASSFLGVSEKLFF. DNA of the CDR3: TGTGCCAGCAGTTTTTTAGGGGTTAGTGAAAAACTGTTTTTT.

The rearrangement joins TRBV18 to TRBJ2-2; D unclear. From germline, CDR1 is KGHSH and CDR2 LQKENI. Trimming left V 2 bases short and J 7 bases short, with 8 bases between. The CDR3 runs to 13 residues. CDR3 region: CASSPWAGGELFF. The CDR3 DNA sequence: TGTGCCAGCTCACCATGGGCAGGCGGGGAGCTGTTTTTT.